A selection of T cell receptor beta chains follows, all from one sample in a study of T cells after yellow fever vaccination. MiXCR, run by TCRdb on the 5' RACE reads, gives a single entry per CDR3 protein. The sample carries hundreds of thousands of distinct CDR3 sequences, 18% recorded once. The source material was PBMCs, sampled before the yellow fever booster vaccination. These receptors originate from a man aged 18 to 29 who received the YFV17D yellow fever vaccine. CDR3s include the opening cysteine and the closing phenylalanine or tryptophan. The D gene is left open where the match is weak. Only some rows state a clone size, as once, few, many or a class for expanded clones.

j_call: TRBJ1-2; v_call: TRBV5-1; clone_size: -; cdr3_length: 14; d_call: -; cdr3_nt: TGCGCCAGCAGCTTGGAGGCAGGGGCCTACGGCTACACCTTC; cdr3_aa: CASSLEAGAYGYTF
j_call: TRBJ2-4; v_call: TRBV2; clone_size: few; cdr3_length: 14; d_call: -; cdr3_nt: TGTGCCAGCTCCTCCCAGGGGCCGAGAAACATTCAGTACTTC; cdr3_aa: CASSSQGPRNIQYF
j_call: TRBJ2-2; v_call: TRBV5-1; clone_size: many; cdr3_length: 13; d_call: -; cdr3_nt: TGCGCCAGCAGACTCCTAGAACTCGGGGAGCTGTTTTTT; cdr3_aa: CASRLLELGELFF
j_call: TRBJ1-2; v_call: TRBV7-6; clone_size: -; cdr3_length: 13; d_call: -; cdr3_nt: TGTGCCAGCAGCCAGGCACAGGGTTATGGCTACACCTTC; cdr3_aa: CASSQAQGYGYTF
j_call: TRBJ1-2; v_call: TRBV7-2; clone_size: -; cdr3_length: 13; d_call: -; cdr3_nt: TGTGCCAGCAGCTTACACAGGGACTATGGCTACACCTTC; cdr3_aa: CASSLHRDYGYTF
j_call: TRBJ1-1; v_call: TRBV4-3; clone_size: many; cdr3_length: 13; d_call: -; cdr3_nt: TGCGCCAGCAGCCAAGGAGGGAACACTGAAGCTTTCTTT; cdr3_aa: CASSQGGNTEAFF
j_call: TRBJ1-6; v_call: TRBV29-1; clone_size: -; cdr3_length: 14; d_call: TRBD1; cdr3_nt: TGCAGCGTTAGCGGGACAGGCGGAAATTCACCCCTCCACTTT; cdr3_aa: CSVSGTGGNSPLHF
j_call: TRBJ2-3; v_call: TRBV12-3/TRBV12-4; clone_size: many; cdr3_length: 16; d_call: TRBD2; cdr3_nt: TGTGCCAGCAGGGTACTAGCGGGGGGGCCGGTAGATACGCAGTATTTT; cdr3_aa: CASRVLAGGPVDTQYF
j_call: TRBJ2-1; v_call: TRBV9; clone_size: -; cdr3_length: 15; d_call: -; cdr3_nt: TGTGCCAGCAGCCCCTCCCCAGGGGGGGGTAACGAGCAGTTCTTC; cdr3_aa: CASSPSPGGGNEQFF
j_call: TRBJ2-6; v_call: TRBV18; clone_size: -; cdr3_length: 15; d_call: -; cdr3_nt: TGTGCCAGCTCACCATCGACAGGAGGGGCCAACGTCCTGACTTTC; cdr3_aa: CASSPSTGGANVLTF
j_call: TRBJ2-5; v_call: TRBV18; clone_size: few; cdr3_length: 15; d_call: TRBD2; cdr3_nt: TGTGCCAGCTTCGGGACTAGCGGGGGACGAGAGACCCAGTACTTC; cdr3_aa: CASFGTSGGRETQYF
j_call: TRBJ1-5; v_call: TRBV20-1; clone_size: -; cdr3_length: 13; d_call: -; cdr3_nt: TGCAGTGCCCGAGGGACGAGCAATCAGCCCCAGCATTTT; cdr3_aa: CSARGTSNQPQHF
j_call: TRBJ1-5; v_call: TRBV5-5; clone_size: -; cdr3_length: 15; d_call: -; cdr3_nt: TGTGCCAGCAGCTTGGCCTCAAATAGCAATCAGCCCCAGCATTTT; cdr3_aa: CASSLASNSNQPQHF
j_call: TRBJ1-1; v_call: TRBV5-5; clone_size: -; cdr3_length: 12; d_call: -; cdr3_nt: TGTGCCAGCATTGGTATGAACACTGAAGCTTTCTTT; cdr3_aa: CASIGMNTEAFF
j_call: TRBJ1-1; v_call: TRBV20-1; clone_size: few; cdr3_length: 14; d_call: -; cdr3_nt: TGCAGTGCTAGGGGGGCCGGGCACGACACTGAAGCTTTCTTT; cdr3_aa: CSARGAGHDTEAFF
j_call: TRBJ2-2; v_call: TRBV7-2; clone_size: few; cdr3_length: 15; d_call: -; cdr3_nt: TGTGCCAGCAGCTCGCGACTGATCGGGGGCGGGGAGCTGTTTTTT; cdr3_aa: CASSSRLIGGGELFF
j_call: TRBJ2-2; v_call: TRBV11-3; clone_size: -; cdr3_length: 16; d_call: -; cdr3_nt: TGTGCCAGCAGCCCCTCTTGGACAGTTGTGACCGGGGAGCTGTTTTTT; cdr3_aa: CASSPSWTVVTGELFF
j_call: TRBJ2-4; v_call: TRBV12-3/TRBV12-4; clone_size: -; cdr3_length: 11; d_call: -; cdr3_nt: TGTGCCAGCAGTTACGAAAACATTCAGTACTTC; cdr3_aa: CASSYENIQYF
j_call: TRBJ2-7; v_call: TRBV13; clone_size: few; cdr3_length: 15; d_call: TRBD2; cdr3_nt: TGTGCCAGCAGCTCCGCGGGGGGTGGAATCTACGAGCAGTACTTC; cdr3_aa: CASSSAGGGIYEQYF
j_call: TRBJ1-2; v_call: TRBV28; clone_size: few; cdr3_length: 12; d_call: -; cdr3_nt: TGTGCCAGCAGGGTGGGCCAGCATGGCTACACCTTC; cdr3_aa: CASRVGQHGYTF
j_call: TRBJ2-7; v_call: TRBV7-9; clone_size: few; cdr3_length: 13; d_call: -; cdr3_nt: TGTGCCAGCAGCCCCCGGACTACTTACGAGCAGTACTTC; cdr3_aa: CASSPRTTYEQYF
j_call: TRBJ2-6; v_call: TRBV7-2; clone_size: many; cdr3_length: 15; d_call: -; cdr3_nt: TGTGCCAGCAGCTTGAGGGGGGCTGGGGCCAACGTCCTGACTTTC; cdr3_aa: CASSLRGAGANVLTF
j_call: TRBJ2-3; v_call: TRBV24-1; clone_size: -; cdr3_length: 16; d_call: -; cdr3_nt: TGTGCCACCAGTGATTCGGGCTCATCGTCCCCAGATACGCAGTATTTT; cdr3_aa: CATSDSGSSSPDTQYF
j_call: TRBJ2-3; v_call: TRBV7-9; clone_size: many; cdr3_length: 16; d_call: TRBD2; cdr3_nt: TGTGCCAGCAGCCGGCAACGATCAGCGGGGACAGATACGCAGTATTTT; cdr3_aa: CASSRQRSAGTDTQYF
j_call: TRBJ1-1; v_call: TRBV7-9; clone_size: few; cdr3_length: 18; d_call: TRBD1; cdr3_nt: TGTGCCAGCAGCTCCGTTTGGGACAGAGGGGGTCGGGACACTGAAGCTTCCTTT; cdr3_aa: CASSSVWDRGGRDTEASF
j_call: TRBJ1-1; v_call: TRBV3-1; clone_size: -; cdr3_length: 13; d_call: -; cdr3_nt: TGTGCCAGCAGCCAACGTGCCGGGGGTGAAGCTTTCTTT; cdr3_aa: CASSQRAGGEAFF
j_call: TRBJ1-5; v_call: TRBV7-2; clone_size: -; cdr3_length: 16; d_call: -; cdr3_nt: TGTGCCAGCAGCTTATTAGGGCAGGTCATGAATCAGCCCCAGCATTTT; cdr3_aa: CASSLLGQVMNQPQHF
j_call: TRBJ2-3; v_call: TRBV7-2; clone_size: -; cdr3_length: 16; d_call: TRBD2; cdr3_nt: TGTGCCAGCAGCTTAATCCAGCGGGGGCCCACAGATACGCAGTATTTT; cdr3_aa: CASSLIQRGPTDTQYF
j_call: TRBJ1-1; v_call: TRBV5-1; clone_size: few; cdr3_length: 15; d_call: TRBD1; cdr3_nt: TGCGCCAGCAGCTGGGACAGGGGATATGACACTGAAGCTTTCTTT; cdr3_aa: CASSWDRGYDTEAFF
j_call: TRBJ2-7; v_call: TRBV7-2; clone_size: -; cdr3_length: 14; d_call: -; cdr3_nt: TGTGCCAGCAGCTTGTCGGGACTCCCCTACGAGCAGTACTTC; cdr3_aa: CASSLSGLPYEQYF
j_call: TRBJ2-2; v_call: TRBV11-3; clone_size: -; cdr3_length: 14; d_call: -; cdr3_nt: TGTGCCAGCAGCTTAAACAGATTGTCCGGGGAGCTGTTTTTT; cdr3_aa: CASSLNRLSGELFF
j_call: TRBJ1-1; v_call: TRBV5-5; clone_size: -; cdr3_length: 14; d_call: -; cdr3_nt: TGTGCCAGCAGCCCGAGGTGGTCGGGGACTGAAGCTTTCTTT; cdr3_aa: CASSPRWSGTEAFF
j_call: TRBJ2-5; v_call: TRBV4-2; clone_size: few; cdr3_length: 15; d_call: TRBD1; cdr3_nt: TGTGCCAGCAGCCAAGGCGACAGGGCCAGGGAGACCCAGTACTTC; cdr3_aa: CASSQGDRARETQYF
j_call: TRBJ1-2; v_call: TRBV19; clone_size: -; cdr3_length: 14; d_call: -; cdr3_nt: TGTGCCAGCAGGGGACTCACGGACCTCTCCGGCTACACCTTC; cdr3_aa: CASRGLTDLSGYTF
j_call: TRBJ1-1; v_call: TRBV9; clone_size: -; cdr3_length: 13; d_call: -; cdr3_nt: TGTGCCAGCAGCGTCAGGTCCTACACTGAAGCTTTCTTT; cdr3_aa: CASSVRSYTEAFF
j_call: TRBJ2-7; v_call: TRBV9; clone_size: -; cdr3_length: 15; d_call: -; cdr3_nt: TGTGCCAGCAGCGTAGCTGGTGGCGGAGGGATCGAGCAGTACTTC; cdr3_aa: CASSVAGGGGIEQYF
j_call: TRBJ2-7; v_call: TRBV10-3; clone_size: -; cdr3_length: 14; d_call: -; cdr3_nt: TGTGCCATTAGGAATCGGACGACCAGGTACGAGCAGTACTTC; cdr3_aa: CAIRNRTTRYEQYF
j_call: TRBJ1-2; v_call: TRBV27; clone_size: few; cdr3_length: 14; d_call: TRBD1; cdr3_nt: TGTGCCAGCAGTCCCCGGGCAGGGGGCTATGGCTACACCTTC; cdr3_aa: CASSPRAGGYGYTF
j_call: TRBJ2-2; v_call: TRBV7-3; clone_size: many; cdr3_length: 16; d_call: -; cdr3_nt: TGTGCCAGCAGCCCCTTTACGACAGCGAACACCGGGGAGCTGTTTTTT; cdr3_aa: CASSPFTTANTGELFF
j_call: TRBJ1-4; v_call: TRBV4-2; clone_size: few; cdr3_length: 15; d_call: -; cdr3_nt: TGTGCCAGCAGCCAAGGCTGGCAGGGCGGTGAAAAACTGTTTTTT; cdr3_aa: CASSQGWQGGEKLFF